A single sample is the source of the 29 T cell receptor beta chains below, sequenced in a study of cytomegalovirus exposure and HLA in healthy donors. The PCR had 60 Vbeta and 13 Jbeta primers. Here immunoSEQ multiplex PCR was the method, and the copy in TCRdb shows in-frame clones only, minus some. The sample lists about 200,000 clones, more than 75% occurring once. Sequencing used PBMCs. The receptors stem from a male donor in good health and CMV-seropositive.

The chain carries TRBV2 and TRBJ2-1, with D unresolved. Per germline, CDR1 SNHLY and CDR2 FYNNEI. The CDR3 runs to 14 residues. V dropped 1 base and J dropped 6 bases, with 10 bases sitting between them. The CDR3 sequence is CASSEVGLGNEQFF. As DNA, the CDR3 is TGTGCCAGCAGTGAAGTCGGGTTGGGCAATGAGCAGTTCTTC. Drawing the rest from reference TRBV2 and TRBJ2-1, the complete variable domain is EPEVTQTPSHQVTQMGQEVILRCVPISNHLYFYWYRQILGQKVEFLVSFYNNEISEKSEIFDDQFSVERPDGSNFTLKIRSTKLEDSAMYFCASSEVGLGNEQFFGPGTRLTVL.

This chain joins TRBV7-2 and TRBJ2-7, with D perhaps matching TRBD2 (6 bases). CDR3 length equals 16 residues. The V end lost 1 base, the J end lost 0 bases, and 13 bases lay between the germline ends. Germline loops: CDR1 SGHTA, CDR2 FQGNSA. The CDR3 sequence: CASSLVGGRSSYEQYF. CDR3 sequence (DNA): TGTGCCAGCAGCTTAGTGGGGGGAAGGAGCTCCTACGAGCAGTACTTC.

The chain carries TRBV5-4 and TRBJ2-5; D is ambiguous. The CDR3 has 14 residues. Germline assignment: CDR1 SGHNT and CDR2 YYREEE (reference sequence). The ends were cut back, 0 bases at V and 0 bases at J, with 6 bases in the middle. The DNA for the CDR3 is TGTGCCAGCAGCTTGGTTTCGTACCAAGAGACCCAGTACTTC. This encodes CASSLVSYQETQYF.

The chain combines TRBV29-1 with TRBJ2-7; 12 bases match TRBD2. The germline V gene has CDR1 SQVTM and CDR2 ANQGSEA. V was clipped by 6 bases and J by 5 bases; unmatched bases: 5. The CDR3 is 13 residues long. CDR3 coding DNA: TGCAGCGTATACGGACTAGCGGGAAACGAGCAGTACTTC. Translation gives CSVYGLAGNEQYF.

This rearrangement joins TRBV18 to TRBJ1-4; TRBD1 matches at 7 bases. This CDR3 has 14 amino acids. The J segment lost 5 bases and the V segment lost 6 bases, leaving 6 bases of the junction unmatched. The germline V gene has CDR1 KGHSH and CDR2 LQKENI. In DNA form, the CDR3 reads TGTGCCAGCTCCGCGGGACAGCCAAATGAAAAACTGTTTTTT. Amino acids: CASSAGQPNEKLFF. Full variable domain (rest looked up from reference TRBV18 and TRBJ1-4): NAGVMQNPRHLVRRRGQEARLRCSPMKGHSHVYWYRQLPEEGLKFMVYLQKENIIDESGMPKERFSAEFPKEGPSILRIQQVVRGDSAAYFCASSAGQPNEKLFFGSGTQLSVL.

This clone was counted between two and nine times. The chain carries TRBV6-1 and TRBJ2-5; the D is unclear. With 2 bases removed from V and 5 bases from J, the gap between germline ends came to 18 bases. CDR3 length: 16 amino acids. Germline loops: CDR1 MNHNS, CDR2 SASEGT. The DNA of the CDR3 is TGTGCCAGCAGTGAAATGTCTAAAAGTACGTGGGAGACCCAGTACTTC. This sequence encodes CASSEMSKSTWETQYF.

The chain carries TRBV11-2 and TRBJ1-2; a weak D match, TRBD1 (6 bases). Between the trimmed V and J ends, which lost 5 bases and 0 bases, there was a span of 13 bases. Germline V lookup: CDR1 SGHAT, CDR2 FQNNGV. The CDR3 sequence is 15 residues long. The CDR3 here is CASSAWTDPNYGYTF. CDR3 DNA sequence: TGTGCCAGCAGCGCCTGGACAGACCCTAACTATGGCTACACCTTC.

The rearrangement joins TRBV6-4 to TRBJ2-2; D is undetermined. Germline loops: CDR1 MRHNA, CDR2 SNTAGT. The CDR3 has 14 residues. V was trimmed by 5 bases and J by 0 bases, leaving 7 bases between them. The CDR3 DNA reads TGTGCCAGCAGTCTCAACACGAACACCGGGGAGCTGTTTTTT. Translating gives CASSLNTNTGELFF.

In DNA, the CDR3 is TGTGCCAGCAGTAGAGGACAGGGTCTGTGGGAAAAACTGTTTTTT. It is translated as CASSRGQGLWEKLFF. The V call is TRBV5-6, the J call TRBJ1-4, with 8 bases that match TRBD1. The V and J ends lost 5 bases and 8 bases, in that order; junction bases with no gene match: 11. There are 15 residues in the CDR3. Germline V gives CDR1 SGHDT, CDR2 YYEEEE.

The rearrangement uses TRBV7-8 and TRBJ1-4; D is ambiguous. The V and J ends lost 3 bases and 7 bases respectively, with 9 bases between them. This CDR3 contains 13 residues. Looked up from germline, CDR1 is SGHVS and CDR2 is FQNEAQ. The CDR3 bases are TGTGCCAGCAGCTTGGGGAGAACTGAAAAACTGTTTTTT. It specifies CASSLGRTEKLFF.

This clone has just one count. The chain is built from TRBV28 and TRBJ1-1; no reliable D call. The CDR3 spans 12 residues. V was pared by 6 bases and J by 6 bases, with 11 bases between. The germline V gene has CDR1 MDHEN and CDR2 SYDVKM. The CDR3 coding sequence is TGTGCCAGCAGCGTCTCGGGAGCTGAAGCTTTCTTT. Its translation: CASSVSGAEAFF.

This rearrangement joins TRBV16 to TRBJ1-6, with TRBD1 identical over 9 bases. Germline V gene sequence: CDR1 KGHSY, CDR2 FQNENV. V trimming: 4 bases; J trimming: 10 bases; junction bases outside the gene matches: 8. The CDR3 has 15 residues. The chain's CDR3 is CASSPQGQGNSPLHF. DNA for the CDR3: TGTGCCAGCAGCCCCCAGGGACAGGGAAACTCACCCCTCCACTTT.

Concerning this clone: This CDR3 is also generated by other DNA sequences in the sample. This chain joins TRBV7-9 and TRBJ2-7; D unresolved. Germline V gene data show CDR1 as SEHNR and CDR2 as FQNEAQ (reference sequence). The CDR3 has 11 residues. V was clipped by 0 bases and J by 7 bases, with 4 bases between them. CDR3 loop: CASSLAGEQYF. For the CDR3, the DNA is TGTGCCAGCAGCTTAGCCGGTGAGCAGTACTTC.

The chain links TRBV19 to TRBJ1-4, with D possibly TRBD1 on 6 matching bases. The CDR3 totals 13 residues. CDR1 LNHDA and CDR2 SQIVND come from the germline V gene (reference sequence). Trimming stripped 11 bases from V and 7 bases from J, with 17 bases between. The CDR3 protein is CAAAGGRAEKLFF. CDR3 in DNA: TGTGCCGCGGCCGGGGGGCGGGCTGAAAAACTGTTTTTT.

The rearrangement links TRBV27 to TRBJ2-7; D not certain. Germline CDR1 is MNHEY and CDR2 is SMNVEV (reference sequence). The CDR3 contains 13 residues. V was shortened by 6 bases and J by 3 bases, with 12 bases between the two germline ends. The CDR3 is CASSRLGSYEQYF. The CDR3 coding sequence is TGTGCCAGCAGCCGCCTAGGTAGCTACGAGCAGTACTTC.

CDR3 amino acids: CASSLNPGFSYEQYF. The DNA of the CDR3 is TGTGCCAGCAGCTTAAATCCGGGGTTTTCCTACGAGCAGTACTTC. The gene calls are TRBV7-7 and TRBJ2-7; a weak D match, TRBD2 (5 bases). This CDR3 has 15 amino acids. Per the germline V gene, CDR1 is SSHAT and CDR2 is FNYEAQ (reference sequence). The germline V and J ends were trimmed by 2 bases and 1 base, with 12 bases remaining between them.

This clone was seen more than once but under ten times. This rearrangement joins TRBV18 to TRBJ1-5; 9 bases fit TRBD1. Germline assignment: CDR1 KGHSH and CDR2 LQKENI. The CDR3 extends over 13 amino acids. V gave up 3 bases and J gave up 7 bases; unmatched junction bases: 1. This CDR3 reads CASSPDRGQPQHF. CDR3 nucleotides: TGTGCCAGCTCACCGGACAGGGGACAGCCCCAGCATTTT.

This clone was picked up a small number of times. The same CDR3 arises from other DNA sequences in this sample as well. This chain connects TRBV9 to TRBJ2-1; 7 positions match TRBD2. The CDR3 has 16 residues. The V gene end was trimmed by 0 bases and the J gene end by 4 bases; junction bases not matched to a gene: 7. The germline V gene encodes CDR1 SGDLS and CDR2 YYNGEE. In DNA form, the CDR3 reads TGTGCCAGCAGCGTAGGTGGTAGCGGGCCGTACAATGAGCAGTTCTTC. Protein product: CASSVGGSGPYNEQFF.

The CDR3 DNA follows: TGCGCCAGCCAAACCAGGGGGCGTGACACCGGGGAGCTGTTTTTT. Translating gives CASQTRGRDTGELFF. This sequence joins TRBV5-1 and TRBJ2-2, with 8 bases identical to TRBD1. Germline loops: CDR1 SGHRS, CDR2 YFSETQ. CDR3 length: 15 amino acids. The junction had 8 bases not matched to a gene; V was cut back by 7 bases and J by 3 bases.

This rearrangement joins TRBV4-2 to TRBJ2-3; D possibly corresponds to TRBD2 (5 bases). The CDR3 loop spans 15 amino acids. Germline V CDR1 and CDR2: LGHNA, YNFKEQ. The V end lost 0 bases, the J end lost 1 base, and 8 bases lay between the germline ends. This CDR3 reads CASSQDQRGTDTQYF. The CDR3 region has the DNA TGTGCCAGCAGCCAAGACCAGAGGGGCACAGATACGCAGTATTTT.

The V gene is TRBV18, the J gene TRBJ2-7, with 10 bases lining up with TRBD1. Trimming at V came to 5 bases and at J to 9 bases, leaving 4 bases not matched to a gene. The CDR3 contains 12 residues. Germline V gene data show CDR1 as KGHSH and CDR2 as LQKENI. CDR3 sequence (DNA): TGTGCCAGCTCAAACGGACAGGGGGGGCAGTACTTC. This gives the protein CASSNGQGGQYF.

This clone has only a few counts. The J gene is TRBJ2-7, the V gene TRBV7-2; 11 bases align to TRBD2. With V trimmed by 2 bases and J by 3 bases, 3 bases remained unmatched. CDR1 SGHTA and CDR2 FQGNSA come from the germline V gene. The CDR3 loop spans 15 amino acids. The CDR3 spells CASSLIAGGFYEQYF. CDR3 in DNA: TGTGCCAGCAGCTTAATAGCGGGAGGGTTCTACGAGCAGTACTTC.

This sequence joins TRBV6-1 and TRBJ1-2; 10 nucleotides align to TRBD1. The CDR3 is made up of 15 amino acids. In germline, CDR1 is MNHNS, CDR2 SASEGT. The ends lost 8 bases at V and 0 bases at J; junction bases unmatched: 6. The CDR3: CASGDRGVTNYGYTF. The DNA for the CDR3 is TGTGCCAGCGGGGACAGGGGAGTGACTAACTATGGCTACACCTTC.

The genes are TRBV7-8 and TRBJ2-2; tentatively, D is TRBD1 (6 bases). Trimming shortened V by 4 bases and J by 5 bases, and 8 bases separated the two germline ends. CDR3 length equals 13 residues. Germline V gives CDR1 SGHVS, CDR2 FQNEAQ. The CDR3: CASSSTGTGELFF. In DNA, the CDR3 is TGTGCCAGCAGCTCAACAGGGACCGGGGAGCTGTTTTTT.

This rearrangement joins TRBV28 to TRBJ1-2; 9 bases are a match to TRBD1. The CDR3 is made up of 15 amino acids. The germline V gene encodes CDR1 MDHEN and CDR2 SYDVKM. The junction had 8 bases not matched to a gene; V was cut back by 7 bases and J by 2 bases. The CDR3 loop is CASTIAGQGNYGYTF. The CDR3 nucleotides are TGTGCCAGCACTATTGCGGGACAGGGAAACTATGGCTACACCTTC.

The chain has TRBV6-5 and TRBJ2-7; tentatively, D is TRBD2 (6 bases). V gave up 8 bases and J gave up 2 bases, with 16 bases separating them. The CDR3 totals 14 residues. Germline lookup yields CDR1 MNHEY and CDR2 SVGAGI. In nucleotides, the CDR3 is TGTGCCAGCGGACGGCGGGGAGGACCCTACGAGCAGTACTTC. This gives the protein CASGRRGGPYEQYF.

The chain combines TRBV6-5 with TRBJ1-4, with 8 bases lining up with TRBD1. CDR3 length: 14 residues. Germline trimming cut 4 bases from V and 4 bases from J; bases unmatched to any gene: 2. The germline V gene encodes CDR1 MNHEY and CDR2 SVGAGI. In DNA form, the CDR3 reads TGTGCCAGCAGTTTGGACAGGGTTAATGAAAAACTGTTTTTT. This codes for CASSLDRVNEKLFF.

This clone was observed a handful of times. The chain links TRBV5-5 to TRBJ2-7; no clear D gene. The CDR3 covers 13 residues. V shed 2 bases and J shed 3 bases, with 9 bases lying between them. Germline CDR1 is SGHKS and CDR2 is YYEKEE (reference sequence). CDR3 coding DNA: TGTGCCAGCAGCTTAAGCCCAGGCTACGAGCAGTACTTC. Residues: CASSLSPGYEQYF.

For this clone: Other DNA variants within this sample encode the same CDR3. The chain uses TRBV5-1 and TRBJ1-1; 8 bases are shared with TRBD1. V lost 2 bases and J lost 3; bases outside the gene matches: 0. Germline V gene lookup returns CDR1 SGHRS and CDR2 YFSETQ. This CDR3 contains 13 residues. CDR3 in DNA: TGCGCCAGCAGCTTACAGGGGGACACTGAAGCTTTCTTT. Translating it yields CASSLQGDTEAFF.